Here is one T cell receptor beta chain with its context. The CDR3 length is 14 residues. CDR1 is SGHNT and CDR2 is YENEEA in the germline V gene. The V gene lost 4 bases and the J gene lost 1 base, with 10 bases spanning the gap. The data derive from a study of blood T cell repertoires in COVID-19. Generated by immunoSEQ multiplex PCR, the TCRdb table keeps only in-frame clones and is missing some. In the table there are more than 95,000 clones, approximately 84% of which are singletons. V and J are TRBV11-3 and TRBJ2-5, with D maybe TRBD1 (5 bases). The clonotype comes from a human donor in a cohort sampled during active or convalescent COVID-19. The sample comprised peripheral blood. This CDR3 reads CASSWAGRQETQYF. CDR3 nucleotide sequence: TGTGCCAGCAGCTGGGCAGGGCGCCAAGAGACCCAGTACTTC.